These 30 T cell receptor beta chains were sequenced from one sample in a study of long-term antiretroviral therapy in people with HIV. An immunoSEQ assay, version v3.0, was performed at survey level. Assay used: immunoSEQ multiplex PCR; TCRdb lists only in-frame clones, some missing. This sample carries about 21,000 clones, 70% to 80% of them seen once, and the ten largest clones take 6.5% to 7.5%. Here the sequenced sample was unsorted PBMCs, taken 2.2 years after starting antiretroviral therapy. Receptor source: a man between 50 and 59 years old with HIV.

This rearrangement joins TRBV9 to TRBJ2-5, with 10 bases identical to TRBD1. Trimming took 3 bases from V and 5 from J; bases not matched to a gene: 10. The CDR3 runs to 16 residues. Germline V gene data show CDR1 as SGDLS and CDR2 as YYNGEE. The CDR3: CASSANDRGLRETQYF. The CDR3 DNA follows: TGTGCCAGCAGCGCAAACGACAGGGGGCTACGGGAGACCCAGTACTTC.

J is TRBJ2-2 and V is TRBV18; no reliable D call. This CDR3 contains 15 residues. The germline V gene encodes CDR1 KGHSH and CDR2 LQKENI. With 3 bases removed from V and 1 base from J, the gap between germline ends came to 9 bases. In DNA, the CDR3 is TGTGCCAGCTCACCTTTACCGGTGAACACCGGGGAGCTGTTTTTT. This gives the protein CASSPLPVNTGELFF.

The chain has TRBV5-1 and TRBJ1-5; no firm D call. Germline V gene sequence: CDR1 SGHRS, CDR2 YFSETQ. The CDR3 contains 13 residues. V was clipped by 1 base and J by 4 bases, with 6 bases between them. The CDR3, as DNA: TGCGCCAGCAGCTTGTCTCCGAATCAGCCCCAGCATTTT. Amino acids: CASSLSPNQPQHF. Using reference TRBV5-1 and TRBJ1-5 for the parts outside the CDR3, the full variable domain is KAGVTQTPRYLIKTRGQQVTLSCSPISGHRSVSWYQQTPGQGLQFLFEYFSETQRNKGNFPGRFSGRQFSNSRSEMNVSTLELGDSALYLCASSLSPNQPQHFGDGTRLSIL.

This chain connects TRBV5-8 to TRBJ2-3; unclear D gene. Trimming took 0 bases from V and 1 from J, leaving 9 bases between them. CDR1 and CDR2 from the germline V gene are SGHTS and YDEGEE. This CDR3 is 15 amino acids long. The CDR3 protein is CASSLGTLGTDTQYF. The CDR3 nucleotides are TGTGCCAGCAGCTTGGGAACACTTGGCACAGATACGCAGTATTTT.

The chain carries TRBV27 and TRBJ1-5; D possibly corresponds to TRBD1 (6 bases). The V gene's germline CDR1 is MNHEY and CDR2 SMNVEV (reference sequence). The CDR3 is 18 residues long. Trimming left V 3 bases short and J 4 bases short, with 22 bases between. This CDR3 reads CASSFGPIGGVKNQPQHF. The CDR3 nucleotides are TGTGCCAGCAGTTTTGGGCCGATCGGGGGCGTGAAGAATCAGCCCCAGCATTTT.

The chain uses TRBV14 and TRBJ2-3; 8 positions agree with TRBD2. With V trimmed by 2 bases and J by 2 bases, 6 bases remained unmatched. In germline, CDR1 is SGHDN, CDR2 FVKESK. The CDR3 runs to 16 residues. CDR3 sequence (DNA): TGTGCCAGCAGCCAACGGCGGGGGGCAAACACAGATACGCAGTATTTT. Protein: CASSQRRGANTDTQYF.

This chain links TRBV18 with TRBJ1-1; D uncertain. The V end was cut by 1 base, the J end by 1 base, with 16 bases between. The CDR3 extends over 17 amino acids. Germline V gene data show CDR1 as KGHSH and CDR2 as LQKENI. The CDR3 DNA reads as TGTGCCAGCTCACCACTACCGCTAAGGACCGCGAACACTGAAGCTTTCTTT. Translated, it gives CASSPLPLRTANTEAFF. The full variable domain, completed using reference TRBV18 and TRBJ1-1, is NAGVMQNPRHLVRRRGQEARLRCSPMKGHSHVYWYRQLPEEGLKFMVYLQKENIIDESGMPKERFSAEFPKEGPSILRIQQVVRGDSAAYFCASSPLPLRTANTEAFFGQGTRLTVV.

This clone was counted between two and nine times. This sequence joins TRBV15 and TRBJ2-7, with 11 bases matching TRBD2. J gave up 3 bases and V 4 bases, and 2 bases lay outside the gene matches. Germline-derived CDR1 and CDR2 are LNHNV and YYDKDF (reference sequence). This CDR3 has 14 amino acids. CDR3 in DNA: TGTGCCACCAGCACCGGGACTAGCGGCTACGAGCAGTACTTC. This encodes CATSTGTSGYEQYF.

This clone was recorded a few times. CDR3 DNA sequence: TGTGCCAGCAGTTACTCCCCGGGGGGTGCCTACAATGAGCAGTTCTTC. As protein: CASSYSPGGAYNEQFF. The genes are TRBV6-5 and TRBJ2-1; TRBD2 agrees at 7 bases. Per germline, CDR1 MNHEY and CDR2 SVGAGI. J was trimmed by 2 bases and V by 0 bases; bases with no gene match: 4. CDR3 size: 16 residues.

The genes are TRBV5-6 and TRBJ1-1; the match to TRBD1 covers 7 bases. J gave up 10 bases and V 3 bases, and 6 bases lay outside the gene matches. The germline gives CDR1 SGHDT, CDR2 YYEEEE. CDR3 size: 12 residues. In nucleotides, the CDR3 is TGTGCCAGCAGCTGGAAGACAGGGAGAGCTTTCTTT. It is translated as CASSWKTGRAFF.

This clone has just one count. The chain recombines TRBV28 with TRBJ2-7; TRBD1 agrees at 7 bases. The CDR3 has 15 amino acids. The V segment lost 6 bases and the J segment 1 base; nucleotides outside the gene matches: 9. CDR1 is MDHEN and CDR2 is SYDVKM in the germline V gene. The DNA for the CDR3 is TGTGCCAGCAGCCTGGGGACAGCGGAATCCTACGAGCAGTACTTC. This translates into CASSLGTAESYEQYF.

The rearrangement links TRBV6-6 to TRBJ2-2, with TRBD2 matching over 8 bases. V trimming: 7 bases; J trimming: 2 bases; junction bases outside the gene matches: 3. The CDR3 totals 14 residues. Germline CDR1 MNHNY, CDR2 SVGAGI (reference sequence). CDR3 DNA: TGTGCCAGCACTGGGACTAGTAACACCGGGGAGCTGTTTTTT. Amino acids: CASTGTSNTGELFF.

J is TRBJ2-6 and V is TRBV19; unclear D gene. CDR1 and CDR2 (germline): LNHDA, SQIVND (reference sequence). This CDR3 spans 16 amino acids. Trimming pared 4 bases from V and 0 bases from J, leaving 10 bases between. CDR3 residues: CASSTLPNSGANVLTF. The CDR3 DNA reads as TGTGCCAGTAGTACCCTACCCAACTCTGGGGCCAACGTCCTGACTTTC.

This chain links TRBV7-9 with TRBJ2-3; no clear D gene. Germline V gene data show CDR1 as SEHNR and CDR2 as FQNEAQ (reference sequence). Trimming left V 2 bases short and J 2 bases short, with 11 bases between. This CDR3 has 15 amino acids. CDR3: CASSLPEVYTDTQYF. CDR3 DNA: TGTGCCAGCAGCTTACCTGAAGTTTACACAGATACGCAGTATTTT. The full variable domain, rest sourced from reference TRBV7-9 and TRBJ2-3, is DTGVSQNPRHKITKRGQNVTFRCDPISEHNRLYWYRQTLGQGPEFLTYFQNEAQLEKSRLLSDRFSAERPKGSFSTLEIQRTEQGDSAMYLCASSLPEVYTDTQYFGPGTRLTVL.

This clone was counted only a few times. This chain uses TRBV5-6 with TRBJ1-3; D ambiguous. V lost 4 bases and J lost 0, with 14 bases in between. This CDR3 spans 16 amino acids. Germline lookup yields CDR1 SGHDT and CDR2 YYEEEE. The CDR3 DNA reads as TGTGCCAGCAGCCCTCCCGGGAGGACCTCTGGAAACACCATATATTTT. Its translation is CASSPPGRTSGNTIYF.

This clone was seen once. The V call is TRBV5-1, the J call TRBJ2-3; D possibly corresponds to TRBD2 (5 bases). This CDR3 has 13 residues. Germline-derived CDR1 and CDR2 are SGHRS and YFSETQ. V was shortened by 4 bases and J by 8 bases, with 14 bases between the two germline ends. The CDR3 sequence is CASSPGPRGTQYF. The CDR3, as DNA: TGCGCCAGCAGCCCCGGGCCCCGGGGTACGCAGTATTTT.

This sequence joins TRBV11-3 and TRBJ2-1; D uncertain. Trimming left V 1 base short and J 4 bases short, with 2 bases between. Germline values: CDR1 SGHNT, CDR2 YENEEA. The CDR3 totals 12 residues. The chain's CDR3 is CASSLGYNEQFF. The CDR3 nucleotides are TGTGCCAGCAGCTTAGGTTACAATGAGCAGTTCTTC.

Relative to its sample, this clone is medium-sized. The chain couples TRBV9 to TRBJ1-2; D gene unclear. From germline, CDR1 is SGDLS and CDR2 YYNGEE. Trimming left V 0 bases short and J 0 bases short, with 9 bases between. The CDR3 loop spans 15 amino acids. The CDR3 reads CASSVGPKPNYGYTF. The DNA of the CDR3 is TGTGCCAGCAGCGTAGGCCCGAAACCTAACTATGGCTACACCTTC.

V usage is TRBV7-2 and J usage is TRBJ2-7, with TRBD2 identical over 7 bases. There are 14 residues in the CDR3. Trimming removed 1 base from V and 2 bases from J; junction bases left unmatched: 2. Germline loops: CDR1 SGHTA, CDR2 FQGNSA. The CDR3 region is CASSLVAGTYEQYF. The CDR3, as DNA: TGTGCCAGCAGCTTAGTAGCGGGCACCTACGAGCAGTACTTC.

This chain links TRBV28 with TRBJ1-2, with D unclear. The ends were cut back, 10 bases at V and 3 bases at J, with 6 bases in the middle. The CDR3 consists of 10 residues. Germline CDR1 and CDR2: MDHEN and SYDVKM. CDR3 sequence: CAIGDYGYTF. CDR3 bases: TGTGCCATCGGAGACTATGGCTACACCTTC.

This chain links TRBV5-4 with TRBJ2-2, with D possibly TRBD1 on 5 matching bases. V was cut by 3 bases and J by 4 bases, with 13 bases left in between. From germline, CDR1 is SGHNT and CDR2 YYREEE (reference sequence). The CDR3 extends over 15 amino acids. The CDR3 region is CASSSFQGSTGELFF. The CDR3 DNA is TGTGCCAGCAGCTCGTTTCAGGGTAGCACCGGGGAGCTGTTTTTT.

The chain carries TRBV18 and TRBJ1-3, with no clear D. V lost 4 bases and J lost 0, with 4 bases in between. The CDR3 is 13 residues long. Germline V gene data show CDR1 as KGHSH and CDR2 as LQKENI. CDR3 residues: CASSLRSGNTIYF. CDR3 bases: TGTGCCAGCTCACTCCGCTCTGGAAACACCATATATTTT.

This clone was found once. V usage is TRBV4-3 and J usage is TRBJ2-3; no definite D call. Trimming removed 3 bases at V and 2 bases at J, with 6 bases between. CDR1 is LGHNA, CDR2 YSLEER, per germline. CDR3 size: 13 residues. CDR3 protein: CASSHPNTDTQYF. As DNA, the CDR3 is TGCGCCAGCAGCCACCCAAACACAGATACGCAGTATTTT.

This clone has more than one count but fewer than ten. Other DNA sequences in the sample encode the same CDR3. The chain employs TRBV15 and TRBJ2-7, with 11 bases aligning to TRBD2. Germline CDR1 is LNHNV and CDR2 is YYDKDF (reference sequence). This CDR3 region has 14 residues. V was pared by 3 bases and J by 3 bases, with 1 base of the junction left unmatched. CDR3 loop: CATSRTSGVYEQYF. For the CDR3, the DNA is TGTGCCACCAGCAGGACTAGCGGGGTCTACGAGCAGTACTTC.

The sample holds one count of this clone. The chain links TRBV10-3 to TRBJ2-5; TRBD2 matches 9 bases. The trim removed 9 bases at V and 1 base at J, leaving 3 bases unmatched. The CDR3 is made up of 13 amino acids. Germline V gives CDR1 ENHRY, CDR2 SYGVKD. This CDR3 is CAISRGGQETQYF. CDR3 coding DNA: TGTGCCATTTCGCGGGGGGGCCAAGAGACCCAGTACTTC.

This clone was detected only once. J is TRBJ2-1 and V is TRBV4-3, with 9 positions matching TRBD2. Germline lookup yields CDR1 LGHNA and CDR2 YSLEER. The CDR3 is 15 amino acids. Germline trimming cut 4 bases from V and 3 bases from J; bases unmatched to any gene: 4. The CDR3 DNA follows: TGCGCCAGCAGCCGGGGACTAGCCGTCTACAATGAGCAGTTCTTC. It is translated as CASSRGLAVYNEQFF.

The chain joins TRBV7-9 to TRBJ2-4; TRBD1 or TRBD2 may be the D gene (5 bases each). Germline lookup yields CDR1 SEHNR and CDR2 FQNEAQ (reference sequence). The CDR3 has 15 residues. Between the trimmed V and J ends, which lost 5 bases and 0 bases, there was a span of 11 bases. CDR3 residues: CASSLRGGAKNIQYF. CDR3 DNA: TGTGCCAGCAGCCTGCGTGGGGGAGCCAAAAACATTCAGTACTTC.

The V call is TRBV7-9, the J call TRBJ2-7, with a possible D match to TRBD2 (6 bases). CDR3 size: 14 residues. Germline V gives CDR1 SEHNR, CDR2 FQNEAQ (reference sequence). Trimming left V 5 bases short and J 5 bases short, with 16 bases between. CDR3 residues: CASSPPGRGNEQYF. CDR3 coding DNA: TGTGCCAGCAGCCCTCCGGGCCGCGGGAACGAGCAGTACTTC.

This clone was counted between two and nine times. The CDR3 region is CASSLVQDSYEQYF. The CDR3 bases are TGTGCCAGCAGCTTAGTACAGGACTCCTACGAGCAGTACTTC. V usage is TRBV7-9 and J usage is TRBJ2-7, with D perhaps matching TRBD1 (5 bases). This CDR3 is built from 14 residues. Germline assignment: CDR1 SEHNR and CDR2 FQNEAQ (reference sequence). V was cut by 1 base and J by 0 bases, with 7 bases left in between.

The V call is TRBV5-6, the J call TRBJ1-2, with 7 bases lining up with TRBD1. The junction had 5 bases not matched to a gene; V was cut back by 0 bases and J by 3 bases. The CDR3 loop spans 15 amino acids. Germline V gene data show CDR1 as SGHDT and CDR2 as YYEEEE. CDR3 coding DNA: TGTGCCAGCAGCTTGGTAGGGGGCGCAGACTATGGCTACACCTTC. Protein sequence: CASSLVGGADYGYTF.